This paragraph covers one TCR beta chain sequence. Its antigen is still unknown. This CDR3 spans 15 amino acids. The data were taken from a study of vaccination and CD4 T cells after COVID-19. Study in general: Convalescent donors: six male, four female; seven Caucasian, two Asian, one multiracial, two Hispanic.

The Oncomine TCR Beta short-read assay was applied to DNA of cultured CD4+ T cells. TCRdb reprocessed the PCR reads with MiXCR, giving one entry per CDR3 protein. This sample has approximately 20,000 distinct CDR3 sequences, with about 56% found just once. Treatment indicated: roughly nine-day PBMC culture with coronavirus spike peptide pools or control peptides (ViraFEST assay). Using peptide pools, antigen-specific T cells were expanded in ViraFEST before TCRs were sequenced. Sequencing was performed on CD4+ T cells from blood, cultured in vitro, taken before SARS-CoV-2 vaccination. J is TRBJ1-1 and V is TRBV21-1. TRBV21-1 is a listed pseudogene. The sequence derives from a human donor who had recovered from COVID-19. For the CDR3, the DNA is TGTGCCAGCAGCAAAGGGGAACACTTGTCTGATGAAGCTTTCTTT. The encoded protein is CASSKGEHLSDEAFF.